This T cell receptor beta chain was identified during a study of blood T cells in healthy people across ages. At the level of the study: Per two T cells, template switching captured roughly one barcoded beta molecule. General study points: No conclusive comparison of naive versus antigen-experienced cells was possible with unsorted PBMCs.

The use of a sample-barcoded 5' primer and a J-beta primer mix characterized a second PCR of roughly 6 to 12 cycles. The template-switch adaptor was a 5' adaptor with 12 random nucleotides. It tagged each cDNA molecule. TCRdb passed the 5' RACE reads through MiXCR, listing each CDR3 protein once. The sample has 1.5 million to 2 million distinct CDR3 sequences, around half seen once. Each of the donors had 9 to 10 milliliters of peripheral blood drawn into EDTA-treated Vacutainer tubes. The ends lost 3 bases at V and 3 bases at J; junction bases unmatched: 3. Germline V lookup: CDR1 SGDLS, CDR2 YYNGEE. This CDR3 has 15 residues. About this clonotype itself: What it binds is unknown.

Sequenced input: blood. The chain is built from TRBV9 and TRBJ1-6; 7 nucleotides agree with TRBD1. The receptor was isolated from a woman aged 40 to 50 in good health. The CDR3 DNA reads as TGTGCCAGCAGCGCCGGGGACAGCTATAATTCACCCCTCCACTTT. As protein: CASSAGDSYNSPLHF.